This entry is about one T cell receptor beta chain. Its antigen is currently unknown. This sample was taken from a study of T cells in Graves' hyperthyroidism and ophthalmopathy. Findings and limits, study-wide: In the blood, most expanded thyroid clonotypes above 0.001 appeared as well.

The TCR beta CDR3 regions underwent amplification using RNA transcripts as the source. First-round RT-PCR of the TCR CDR3 relied on the HTBI primer set. TCRdb re-called the multiplex PCR reads through MiXCR, storing one row per CDR3 protein. Here the sample spans roughly 500,000 distinct CDR3 sequences, over 35% being singletons. This CDR3 comprises 15 residues. Trimming took off 5 bases at V and 0 bases at J, with 17 bases between the two ends. The V gene's germline CDR1 is SQVTM and CDR2 ANQGSEA. The chain recombines TRBV29-1 with TRBJ2-7; a weak D match, TRBD2 (5 bases). The sample consisted of peripheral blood or thyroid tissue (not recorded which). This TCR derives from an adult woman with Graves' disease, either hyperthyroidism or ophthalmopathy (not recorded which). CDR3 in DNA: TGCAGCGTTTGGGGAGAGGCCGAAAGCTCCTACGAGCAGTACTTC. Protein product: CSVWGEAESSYEQYF.